A single T cell receptor (beta chain) is shown here with its context. This record comes from a study of control samples from healthy donors and cancer patients. Produced via immunoSEQ multiplex PCR; TCRdb's table is partial and in-frame only. The sample carries hundreds of thousands of clones, roughly 82% recorded once. Trimming removed 3 bases at V and 4 bases at J, with 9 bases between. The CDR3 length is 14 residues. CDR1 is MNHEY, CDR2 SMNVEV, per germline (reference sequence). The V gene is TRBV27, the J gene TRBJ1-4; D is unclear. The specimen sequenced was PBMCs. The TCR was taken from a woman aged 55-69 years with lung cancer. CDR3 in amino acids: CASSLIGNNEKLFF. The DNA for the CDR3 is TGTGCCAGCAGTTTGATCGGGAATAATGAAAAACTGTTTTTT.